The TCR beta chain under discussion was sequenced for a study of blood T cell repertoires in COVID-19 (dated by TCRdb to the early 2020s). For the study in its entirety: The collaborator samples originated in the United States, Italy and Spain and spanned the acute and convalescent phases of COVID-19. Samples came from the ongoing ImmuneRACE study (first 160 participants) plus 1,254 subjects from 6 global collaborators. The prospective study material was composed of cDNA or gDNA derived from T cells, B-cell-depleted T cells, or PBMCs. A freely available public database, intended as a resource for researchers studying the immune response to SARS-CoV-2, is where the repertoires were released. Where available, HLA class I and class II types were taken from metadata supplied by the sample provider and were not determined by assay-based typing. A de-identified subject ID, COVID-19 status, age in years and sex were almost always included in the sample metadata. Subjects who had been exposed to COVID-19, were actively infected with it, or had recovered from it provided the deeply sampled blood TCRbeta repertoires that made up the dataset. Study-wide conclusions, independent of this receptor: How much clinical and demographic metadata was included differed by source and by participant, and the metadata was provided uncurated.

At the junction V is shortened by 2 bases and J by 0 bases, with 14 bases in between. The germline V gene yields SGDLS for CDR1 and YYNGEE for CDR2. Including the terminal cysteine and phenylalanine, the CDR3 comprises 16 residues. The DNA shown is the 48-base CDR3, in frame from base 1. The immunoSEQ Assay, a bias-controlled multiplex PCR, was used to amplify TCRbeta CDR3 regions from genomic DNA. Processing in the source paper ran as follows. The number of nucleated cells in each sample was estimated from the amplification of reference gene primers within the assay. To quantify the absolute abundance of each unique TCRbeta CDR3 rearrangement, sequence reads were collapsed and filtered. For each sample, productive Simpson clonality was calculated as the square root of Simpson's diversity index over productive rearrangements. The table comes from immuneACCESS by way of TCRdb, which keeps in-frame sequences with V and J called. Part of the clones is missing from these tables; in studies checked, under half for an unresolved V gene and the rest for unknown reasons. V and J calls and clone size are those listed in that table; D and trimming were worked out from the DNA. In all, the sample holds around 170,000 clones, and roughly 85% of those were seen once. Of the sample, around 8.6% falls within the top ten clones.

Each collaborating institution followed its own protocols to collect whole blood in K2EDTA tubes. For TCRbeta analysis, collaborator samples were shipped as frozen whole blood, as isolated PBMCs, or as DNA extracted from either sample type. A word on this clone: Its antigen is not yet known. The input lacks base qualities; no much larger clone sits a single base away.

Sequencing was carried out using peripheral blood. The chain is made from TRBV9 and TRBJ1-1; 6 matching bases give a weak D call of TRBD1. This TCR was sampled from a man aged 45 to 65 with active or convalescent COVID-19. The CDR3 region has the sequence CASSVQPGTMNTEAFF. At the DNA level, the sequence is TGTGCCAGCAGCGTCCAGCCCGGGACAATGAACACTGAAGCTTTCTTT.